This entry lists 15 T cell receptor beta chains sequenced from one sample in a study of response to subunit inactivated influenza vaccine. Via MiXCR, TCRdb re-called the RT-PCR reads, giving one row per CDR3 protein. The sample lists about 700,000 distinct CDR3 sequences, less than 15% occurring once. The sample here was PBMCs from blood, taken around 14 days before vaccination. All receptors derive from a man aged 45-65 years who received an inactivated influenza vaccine.

V gene TRBV29-1 combines with J gene TRBJ2-3; TRBD2 might be the D (6 bases). CDR3 size: 14 residues. Germline loops: CDR1 SQVTM, CDR2 ANQGSEA. Trimming took 7 bases from V and 1 from J, leaving 15 bases between them. CDR3 residues: CSAGEAYGTDTQYF. DNA of the CDR3: TGCAGCGCCGGGGAGGCGTACGGCACAGATACGCAGTATTTT.

This clonotype occurred a few times. This may be a read error: a much more frequent sequence differs by one nucleotide. The chain uses TRBV12-3 or TRBV12-4 and TRBJ1-1; 7 bases are shared with TRBD1. This CDR3 has 13 residues. V was clipped by 5 bases and J by 4 bases; unmatched bases: 4. CDR3 in amino acids: CASSDQGGTEAFF. The CDR3 bases are TGTGCCAGCAGTGACCAGGGGGGCACTGAAGCTTTCTTT.

This clonotype was seen at least ten times. V gene TRBV5-1 combines with J gene TRBJ2-4, with 10 bases identical to TRBD2. CDR3 length: 17 amino acids. Per germline, CDR1 SGHRS and CDR2 YFSETQ. J gave up 4 bases and V 4 bases, and 11 bases lay outside the gene matches. In DNA form, the CDR3 reads TGCGCCAGCAGCGGTGGACTAGCGGATTCGTGGAAAAACATTCAGTACTTC. This sequence encodes CASSGGLADSWKNIQYF.

The V call is TRBV15, the J call TRBJ2-5; D perhaps matches TRBD2 (5 bases). Looked up from germline, CDR1 is LNHNV and CDR2 is YYDKDF (reference sequence). Trimming took off 1 base at V and 4 bases at J, with 13 bases between the two ends. This CDR3 has 15 residues. The CDR3, as DNA: TGTGCCACCAGCAGAGTAGCTAGCCGTGGAGAGACCCAGTACTTC. Translated: CATSRVASRGETQYF.

The CDR3 is CASIRTGGNTEAFF. The CDR3 bases are TGTGCCAGCATACGGACAGGGGGGAACACTGAAGCTTTCTTT. The chain joins TRBV7-9 to TRBJ1-1; 10 nucleotides match TRBD1. CDR3 length: 14 amino acids. Losses at the gene ends were 7 bases for V and 1 base for J; bases not matched to a gene: 3. The germline gives CDR1 SEHNR, CDR2 FQNEAQ (reference sequence). The full variable domain, its missing parts supplied by reference TRBV7-9 and TRBJ1-1, is DTGVSQNPRHKITKRGQNVTFRCDPISEHNRLYWYRQTLGQGPEFLTYFQNEAQLEKSRLLSDRFSAERPKGSFSTLEIQRTEQGDSAMYLCASIRTGGNTEAFFGQGTRLTVV.

The genes are TRBV7-3 and TRBJ2-1; 11 bases agree with TRBD2. Germline assignment: CDR1 SGHTA and CDR2 FQGTGA. CDR3 size: 17 residues. Trimming at V came to 4 bases and at J to 3 bases, leaving 8 bases not matched to a gene. This chain's CDR3 is CASSSRATSGSYNEQFF. As DNA, the CDR3 is TGTGCCAGCAGCTCGAGAGCTACTAGCGGGAGCTACAATGAGCAGTTCTTC.

About this clonotype itself: An end of the junction does not agree with germline; a read error may underlie this. The chain recombines TRBV11-2 with TRBJ1-3; 7 bases map to TRBD1. Germline V gene lookup returns CDR1 SGHAT and CDR2 FQNNGV. The CDR3 totals 14 residues. This CDR3 reads CASSVQGSGSTIYF. In DNA, the CDR3 is TGTGCCAGCAGCGTACAGGGGTCCGGAAGCACCATATATTTT.

This clonotype has a handful of counts. The rearrangement links TRBV4-3 to TRBJ2-3; D ambiguous. The CDR3 is 14 residues long. Germline assignment: CDR1 LGHNA and CDR2 YSLEER. V was pared by 1 base and J by 5 bases, with 10 bases between. The CDR3, as DNA: TGCGCCAGCAGCCAAGTAGACGGCATAGATACGCAGTATTTT. Translated, it gives CASSQVDGIDTQYF.

This clonotype showed up just a few times. V gene TRBV4-1 combines with J gene TRBJ2-3; 10 nucleotides line up with TRBD1. Looked up from germline, CDR1 is MGHRA and CDR2 is YSYEKL. The trim removed 4 bases at V and 2 bases at J, leaving 9 bases unmatched. The CDR3 has 17 amino acids. CDR3 sequence (DNA): TGCGCCAGCAGCCGAGAGACAGGGGGCCCTAACACAGATACGCAGTATTTT. Encoded protein: CASSRETGGPNTDTQYF.

Comments on this clonotype: A read error may produce the germline difference seen at one junction end. The V call is TRBV9, the J call TRBJ2-7, with 10 bases that match TRBD1. Germline lookup yields CDR1 SGDLS and CDR2 YYNGEE. The CDR3 contains 15 residues. In nucleotides, the CDR3 is TGTGCCAGCAGCGCAGGGCCCGGGACAGGGGACGAGCCGTACTTC. Translated: CASSAGPGTGDEPYF. Filled out from reference TRBV9 and TRBJ2-7, the complete variable domain reads DSGVTQTPKHLITATGQRVTLRCSPRSGDLSVYWYQQSLDQGLQFLIQYYNGEERAKGNILERFSAQQFPDLHSELNLSSLELGDSALYFCASSAGPGTGDEPYFGPGTRLTVT.

There are a few counts of this clonotype. J is TRBJ1-1 and V is TRBV27; 8 nucleotides line up with TRBD1. The trim removed 3 bases at V and 0 bases at J, leaving 9 bases unmatched. The V gene's germline CDR1 is MNHEY and CDR2 SMNVEV (reference sequence). The CDR3 sequence is 17 residues long. The CDR3 nucleotides are TGTGCCAGCAGTTTCGTAAGCCCAGGGGGCATGAACACTGAAGCTTTCTTT. This gives the protein CASSFVSPGGMNTEAFF.

The chain uses TRBV28 and TRBJ1-5, with a possible D match to TRBD1 (5 bases). This CDR3 is 12 amino acids long. Germline values: CDR1 MDHEN, CDR2 SYDVKM. V was clipped by 7 bases and J by 4 bases, with 8 bases between them. The CDR3 DNA sequence: TGTGCCAGCAAGGAGGGGAATCAGCCCCAGCATTTT. Amino acid sequence: CASKEGNQPQHF.

This clonotype showed up just a few times. CDR3 region: CSATPTGTGELFF. In DNA, the CDR3 is TGCAGTGCTACTCCTACCGGGACCGGGGAGCTGTTTTTT. This chain links TRBV20-1 with TRBJ2-2; no reliable D call. The V end lost 4 bases, the J end lost 5 bases, and 11 bases lay between the germline ends. Germline lookup yields CDR1 DFQATT and CDR2 SNEGSKA (reference sequence). This CDR3 spans 13 amino acids.

This clonotype was detected only a few times. The chain employs TRBV18 and TRBJ1-1, with D possibly matching TRBD1 (5 bases). Germline V gene data show CDR1 as KGHSH and CDR2 as LQKENI. V lost 3 bases, J lost 3 bases, and 11 bases lay in between. This CDR3 has 14 residues. DNA for the CDR3: TGTGCCAGCTCACCGGGGGACGGATACACTGAAGCTTTCTTT. The encoded protein is CASSPGDGYTEAFF.

This clonotype was counted many times. V and J are TRBV18 and TRBJ2-2; maybe TRBD1 (5 bases). The CDR3 has 15 amino acids. Between the trimmed V and J ends, which lost 6 bases and 2 bases, there was a span of 13 bases. Germline values: CDR1 KGHSH, CDR2 LQKENI. Written as DNA, the CDR3 is TGTGCCAGCTCCTCGAACAGGTTCAACACCGGGGAGCTGTTTTTT. Protein product: CASSSNRFNTGELFF.